This T cell receptor beta chain was profiled in a study of beta chain features in type 1 diabetes. Of note for this clone: As yet, its antigen is unknown.

Germline V gives CDR1 SGHVS, CDR2 FNYEAQ. CDR3 length equals 14 residues. V shed 4 bases and J 5 bases; nucleotides not matched to a gene: 5. TCRB transcripts that were expressed got sequenced, as all of the isolated RNA had been reverse transcribed. Measured with immunoSEQ multiplex PCR; TCRdb has only the in-frame clones, and not every one. The sample consists of a few hundred thousand clones, around 15% of them appearing once. Study-wide points: All four CD4+ subsets from Type 1 diabetes patients carried moderately but significantly shorter TCRB CDR3s.

The material sequenced was naive CD4+ T cells from blood. The receptor was isolated from a man younger than 45 with type 1 diabetes. The chain couples TRBV7-6 to TRBJ2-1, with TRBD2 matching over 7 bases. CDR3 sequence: CASSSNAGDNEQFF. CDR3 sequence (DNA): TGTGCCAGCAGCTCAAACGCGGGGGACAATGAGCAGTTCTTC.